This T cell receptor beta chain was found in a study of blood T cell repertoires in COVID-19. About the study: Sources were T cells, B-cell-depleted T cells, or PBMCs; the material itself was cDNA or gDNA.

The CDR3 runs to 14 residues. V lost 7 bases and J lost 4; bases outside the gene matches: 6. Germline values: CDR1 SQVTM, CDR2 ANQGSEA. In the authors' workflow: Amplifying reference gene primers gave estimates of nucleated cell counts. Only in-frame clones appear in the TCRdb table, and some are missing; sequencing was by immunoSEQ multiplex PCR. Clone size and the V and J calls come from that table; the DNA yielded D and trimming. The sample contains under 85,000 clones, about four fifths of which appear only once. This TCR was sampled from a man aged 80 or over with active or convalescent COVID-19. This chain links TRBV29-1 with TRBJ2-2; TRBD1 agrees at 10 bases. Material: peripheral blood. The CDR3 spells CSARDRGTTGELFF. CDR3 coding DNA: TGCAGCGCCCGGGACAGGGGAACCACCGGGGAGCTGTTTTTT.